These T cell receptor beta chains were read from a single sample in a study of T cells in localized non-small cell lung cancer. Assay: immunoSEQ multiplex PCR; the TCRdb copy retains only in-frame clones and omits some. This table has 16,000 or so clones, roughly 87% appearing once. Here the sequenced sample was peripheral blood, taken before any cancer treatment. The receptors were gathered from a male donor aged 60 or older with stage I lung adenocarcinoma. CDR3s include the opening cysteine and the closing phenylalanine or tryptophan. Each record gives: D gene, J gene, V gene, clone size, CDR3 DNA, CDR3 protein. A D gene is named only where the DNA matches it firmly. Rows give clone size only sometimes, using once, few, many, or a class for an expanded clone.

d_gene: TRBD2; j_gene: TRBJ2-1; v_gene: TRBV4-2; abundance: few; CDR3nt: TGTGCCAGCAGCCAAACTCTAGCGGGGGGGTACAATGAGCAGTTCTTC; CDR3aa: CASSQTLAGGYNEQFF
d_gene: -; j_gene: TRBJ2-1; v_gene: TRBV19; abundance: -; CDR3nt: TGTGCCAGTACCCCTCTCGGAGGGACTGCTACAAATGAGCAGTTCTTC; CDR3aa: CASTPLGGTATNEQFF
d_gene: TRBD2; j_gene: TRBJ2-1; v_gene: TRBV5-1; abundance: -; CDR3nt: TGCGCCAGCAGCTTGTTGCGGGAGGATGAGCAGTTCTTC; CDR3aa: CASSLLREDEQFF
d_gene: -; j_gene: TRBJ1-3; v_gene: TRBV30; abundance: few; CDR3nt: TGTGCCTGGAGTGGCCAGGGCTTCTCTGGAAACACCATATATTTT; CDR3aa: CAWSGQGFSGNTIYF
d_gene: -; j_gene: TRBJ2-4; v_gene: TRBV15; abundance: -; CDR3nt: TGTGCCACCAGCAAAGGTTACACGCAGGGACTGAGACTTTCCAAAAACATTCAGTACTTC; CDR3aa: CATSKGYTQGLRLSKNIQYF
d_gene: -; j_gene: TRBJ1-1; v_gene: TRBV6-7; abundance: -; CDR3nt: TGTGCCAGCACTCGCTTTGGGGGGTGGGTGAACACTGAAGCTTTCTTT; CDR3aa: CASTRFGGWVNTEAFF
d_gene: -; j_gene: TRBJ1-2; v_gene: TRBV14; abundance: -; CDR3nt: TGTGCCAGCAGCCACCAAATGGGGAGTCAGATCTACACCTTC; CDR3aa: CASSHQMGSQIYTF
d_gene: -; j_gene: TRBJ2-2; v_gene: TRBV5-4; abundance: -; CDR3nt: TGTGCCAGCAGCCCTGGGACTCTCCCGGGCACCGGGGAGCTGTTTTTT; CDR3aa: CASSPGTLPGTGELFF
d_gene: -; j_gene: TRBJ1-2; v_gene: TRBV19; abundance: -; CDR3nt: TGTGCCAGTAGTATTAGTAGAACAGGGAACTATGGCTACACCTTC; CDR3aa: CASSISRTGNYGYTF
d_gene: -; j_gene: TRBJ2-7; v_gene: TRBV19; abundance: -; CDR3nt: TGTGCCAGTAGCGCCGGGACAAGCTACGAGCAGTACTTC; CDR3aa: CASSAGTSYEQYF
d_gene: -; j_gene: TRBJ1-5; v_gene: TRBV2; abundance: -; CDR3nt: TGTGCCAGCAGTGAGTCCGGGTCCCGTTACAATCAGCCCCAGCATTTT; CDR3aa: CASSESGSRYNQPQHF
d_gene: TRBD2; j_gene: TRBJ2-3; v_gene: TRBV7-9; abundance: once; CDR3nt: TGTGCCAGCAGCTTAGCGCTTGCCCTAGCGGGAGTGGTAGATACGCAGTATTTT; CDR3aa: CASSLALALAGVVDTQYF
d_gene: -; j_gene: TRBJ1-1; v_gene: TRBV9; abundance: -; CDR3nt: TGTGCCAGCAGCGAGGGTTCGTTCGGGACGGTGGATACTGAAGCTTTCTTT; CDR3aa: CASSEGSFGTVDTEAFF
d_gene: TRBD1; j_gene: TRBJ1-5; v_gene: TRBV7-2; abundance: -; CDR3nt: TGTGCCAGCAGCTTATTCGGCGACAGGGGTGCGCCCCAGCATTTT; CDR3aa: CASSLFGDRGAPQHF
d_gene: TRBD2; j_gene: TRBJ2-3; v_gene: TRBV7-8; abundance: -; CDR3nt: TGTGCCAGCAGCTTACTAGCGGGAGGGTACGGCACAGATACGCAGTATTTT; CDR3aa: CASSLLAGGYGTDTQYF
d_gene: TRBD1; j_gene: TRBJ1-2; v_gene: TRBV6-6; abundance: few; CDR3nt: TGTGCCAGCAGTAAACAGGGGGGCGCGTCCGGCTACACCTTC; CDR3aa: CASSKQGGASGYTF
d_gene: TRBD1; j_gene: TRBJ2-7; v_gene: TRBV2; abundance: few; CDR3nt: TGTGCCAGCAGCAAACTTGCGACAGGGGGCTACGAGCAGTACTTC; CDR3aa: CASSKLATGGYEQYF
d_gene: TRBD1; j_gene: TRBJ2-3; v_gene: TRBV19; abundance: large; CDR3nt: TGTGCCAGCGAGTTAGGGGGCGCAGATACGCAGTATTTT; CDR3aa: CASELGGADTQYF
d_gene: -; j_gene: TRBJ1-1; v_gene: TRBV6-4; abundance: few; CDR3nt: TGTGCCAGCAGTGACTCGAAGCAGGAAGCTTTCTTT; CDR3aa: CASSDSKQEAFF
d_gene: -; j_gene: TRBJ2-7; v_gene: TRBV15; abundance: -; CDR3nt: TGTGCCACCAGTCAGGCCGGGGGCACGGGAGAGCAGTACTTC; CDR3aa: CATSQAGGTGEQYF
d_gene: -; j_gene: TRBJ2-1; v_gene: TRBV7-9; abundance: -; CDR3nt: TGTGCCAGCAGGCGGGGTGGGACAGCAGCCAATGAGCAGTTCTTC; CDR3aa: CASRRGGTAANEQFF
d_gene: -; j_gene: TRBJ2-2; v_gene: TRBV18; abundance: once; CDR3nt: TGTGCCAGCTCACGCTTGGGGGCGAACACCGGGGAGCTGTTTTTT; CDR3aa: CASSRLGANTGELFF
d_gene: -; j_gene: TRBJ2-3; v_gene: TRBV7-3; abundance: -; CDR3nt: TGTGCCAGCAGCGTCGATTCGCGGGACCCGGGGAGAGATACGCAGTATTTT; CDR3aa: CASSVDSRDPGRDTQYF
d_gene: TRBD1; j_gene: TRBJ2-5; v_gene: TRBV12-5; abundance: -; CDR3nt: TGTGCTAGTGGTGTTCAGGGGGAAGAGACCCAGTACTTC; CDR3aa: CASGVQGEETQYF
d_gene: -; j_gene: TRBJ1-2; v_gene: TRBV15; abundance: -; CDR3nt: TGTGCCACCAGCACAGTGATCTCGGACTATGGCTACACCTTC; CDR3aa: CATSTVISDYGYTF
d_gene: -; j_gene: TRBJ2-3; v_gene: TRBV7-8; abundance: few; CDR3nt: TGTGCCAGCAGCTTTAACCCTACAGGGATAGCAAACACAGATACGCAGTATTTT; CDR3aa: CASSFNPTGIANTDTQYF
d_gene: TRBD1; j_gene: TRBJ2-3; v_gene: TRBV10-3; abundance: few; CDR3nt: TGTGCCATCAGTGAGCCGACCGGGGGCACAGGGGGTTACACAGATACGCAGTATTTT; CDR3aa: CAISEPTGGTGGYTDTQYF
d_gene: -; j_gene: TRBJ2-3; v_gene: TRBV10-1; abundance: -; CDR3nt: TGCGCCAGCAGTGTGGATCCTACAGATACGCAGTATTTT; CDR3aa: CASSVDPTDTQYF
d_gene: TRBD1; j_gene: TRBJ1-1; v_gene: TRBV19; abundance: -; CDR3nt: TGTGCCAGTAGTACGTACGACAGGGGCGCTTTCTTT; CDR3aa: CASSTYDRGAFF
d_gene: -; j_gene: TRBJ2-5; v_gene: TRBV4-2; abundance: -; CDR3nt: TGTGCCAGCAGCCAAGACAGGGTGGGAGAGACCCAGTACTTC; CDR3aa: CASSQDRVGETQYF
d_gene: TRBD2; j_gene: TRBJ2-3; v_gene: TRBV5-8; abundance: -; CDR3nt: TGTGCCAGCAGCGAAACTAGCGGGGGGGCCGAGGATACGCAGTATTTT; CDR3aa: CASSETSGGAEDTQYF
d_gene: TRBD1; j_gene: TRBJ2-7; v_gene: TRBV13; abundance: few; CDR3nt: TGTGCCAGCAGCGGGACAGGGGGCGAGCAGTACTTC; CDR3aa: CASSGTGGEQYF
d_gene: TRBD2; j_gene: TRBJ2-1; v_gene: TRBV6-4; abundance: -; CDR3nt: TGTGCCAGCGCCAGGACTAGCGGGGGGGCCATTGAGCAGTTCTTC; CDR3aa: CASARTSGGAIEQFF
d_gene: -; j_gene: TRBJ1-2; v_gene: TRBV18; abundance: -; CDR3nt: TGTGCCAGCCAGCCCCTGGCGGGGTCTGGCTACACCTTC; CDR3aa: CASQPLAGSGYTF
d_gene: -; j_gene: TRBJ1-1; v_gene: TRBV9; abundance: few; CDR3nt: TGTGCCAGCAGCGAAGGGGGGAAAGCTTTCTTT; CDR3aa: CASSEGGKAFF
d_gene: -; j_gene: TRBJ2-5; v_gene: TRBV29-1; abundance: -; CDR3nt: TGCAGCGTTGAAAGTGAGACCCAGTACTTC; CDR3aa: CSVESETQYF
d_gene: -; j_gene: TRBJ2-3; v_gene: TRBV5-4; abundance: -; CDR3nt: TGTGCCAGCAGCTTGGGAGTAAATACGCAGTATTTT; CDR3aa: CASSLGVNTQYF
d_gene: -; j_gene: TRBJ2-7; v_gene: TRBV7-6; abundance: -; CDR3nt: TGTGCCAGCAGCTTAGGGACAGGGAGGGGAGAGCAGTACTTC; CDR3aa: CASSLGTGRGEQYF
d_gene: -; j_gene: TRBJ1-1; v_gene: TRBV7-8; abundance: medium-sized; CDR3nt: TGTGCCAGCAGCTTAGTGACAGAGAACACTGAAGCTTTCTTT; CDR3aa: CASSLVTENTEAFF
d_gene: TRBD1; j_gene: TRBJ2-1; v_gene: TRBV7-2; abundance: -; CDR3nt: TGTGCCAGCAGCTTAGTAGGGGGCCGACGGGATGAGCAGTTCTTC; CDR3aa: CASSLVGGRRDEQFF
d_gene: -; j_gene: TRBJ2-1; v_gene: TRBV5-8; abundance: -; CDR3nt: TGTGCCAGCAGCTCTGACACCTACAATGAGCAGTTCTTC; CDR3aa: CASSSDTYNEQFF
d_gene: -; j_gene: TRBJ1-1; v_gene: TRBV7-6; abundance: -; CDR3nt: TGTGCCAGCAGCTTAGGCGTATGGGCGTCGGGTACTGAAGCTTTCTTT; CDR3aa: CASSLGVWASGTEAFF
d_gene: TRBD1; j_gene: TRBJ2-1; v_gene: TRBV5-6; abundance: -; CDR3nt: TGTGCCAGCAGCTTGACGGGACAGGGAGGGGAGCAGTTCTTC; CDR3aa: CASSLTGQGGEQFF
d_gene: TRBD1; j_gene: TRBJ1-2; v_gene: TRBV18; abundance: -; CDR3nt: TGTGCCAGCTCACAAGAAACAGGGGAAGGGGTCTACACCTTC; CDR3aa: CASSQETGEGVYTF
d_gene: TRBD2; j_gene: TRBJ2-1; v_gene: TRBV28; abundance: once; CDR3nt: TGTGCCAGCAGTCAAGGGACTAGCGGGATACACTCCTACAATGAGCAGTTCTTC; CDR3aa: CASSQGTSGIHSYNEQFF
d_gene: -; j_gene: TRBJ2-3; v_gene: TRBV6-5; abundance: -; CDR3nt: TGTGCCAGCAGTTACTCTGGCACAGATACGCAGTATTTT; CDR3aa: CASSYSGTDTQYF